This entry is about one T cell receptor (beta chain). What it binds is unknown. TCRdb reprocessed the 5' RACE reads with MiXCR, giving one entry per CDR3 protein. The repertoire holds 450,000 to 650,000 distinct CDR3 sequences, with more than 9% as singletons. The entry originates in a study of identical twins. Overall study results and limits: Monozygotic twin pairs showed more out-of-frame TCR alpha sharing than models estimated. Fewer insertions were carried by abundant cord blood beta clonotypes, but none was seen in memory repertoires. Zero-insertion analyses might be partly confounded by invariant T cells like MAIT and iNKT.

Germline loops: CDR1 SGHAT, CDR2 FQDESV (reference sequence). This CDR3 comprises 14 residues. Trimming pared 4 bases from V and 15 bases from J, leaving 22 bases between. The sample was also reused in another study, on yellow fever vaccine responses in identical twins.

The receptor was isolated from a young woman in good health. This chain uses TRBV11-1 with TRBJ2-1, with D possibly matching TRBD2 (6 bases). Sequencing was carried out using PBMCs. In nucleotides, the CDR3 is TGTGCCAGCAGCTCCTCATCTAGCGAACCGGTGGGGTTCTTC. Its translation is CASSSSSSEPVGFF.